This T cell receptor (beta chain) stems from a study of blood T cells in healthy people across ages. Across the whole study: With template switching, about one barcoded beta molecule was captured per two T cells.

The V end lost 1 base, the J end lost 7 bases, and 3 bases lay between the germline ends. The CDR3 runs 11 residues. Germline loops: CDR1 LGHNT, CDR2 FRNRAP. A second PCR of about 6 to 12 cycles used a sample-barcoded 5' primer and a J-beta primer mix. MiXCR, run by TCRdb on the 5' RACE reads, gives a single entry per CDR3 protein. The table shows around 690,000 distinct CDR3 sequences, with around 54% occurring only once. This TCR came from a man aged 55-75 years in good health. Sequencing was performed on blood. The chain is built from TRBV12-5 and TRBJ2-3; no clear D gene. The CDR3 spells CASGLDNTQYF. The CDR3 nucleotides read TGTGCTAGTGGTTTGGACAATACGCAGTATTTT.